Following are 30 T cell receptor beta chains from one sample sequenced in a study of cytotoxic CD8 clonotypes in ibrutinib-treated CLL. Measured with immunoSEQ multiplex PCR; TCRdb has only the in-frame clones, and not every one. The table shows about 200,000 clones, with 79% occurring only once. The input for sequencing was PBMCs, taken after 12 months of ibrutinib treatment. The receptor source for this set is a human donor with chronic lymphocytic leukemia.

This rearrangement joins TRBV14 to TRBJ2-7; 8 nucleotides match TRBD1. The CDR3 loop spans 15 amino acids. Trimming cost V 4 bases and J 2 bases; bases outside gene matches: 7. From germline, CDR1 is SGHDN and CDR2 FVKESK. In DNA, the CDR3 is TGTGCCAGCAGCCTCCCCGGGACAGGTGCCTACGAGCAGTACTTC. Its protein product is CASSLPGTGAYEQYF. The full variable domain, completed using reference TRBV14 and TRBJ2-7, is EAGVTQFPSHSVIEKGQTVTLRCDPISGHDNLYWYRRVMGKEIKFLLHFVKESKQDESGMPNNRFLAERTGGTYSTLKVQPAELEDSGVYFCASSLPGTGAYEQYFGPGTRLTVT.

V usage is TRBV27 and J usage is TRBJ2-1; D assignment may be TRBD1 or TRBD2 (5 bases each). Germline loops: CDR1 MNHEY, CDR2 SMNVEV (reference sequence). V lost 1 base to trimming and J lost 2 bases, with 9 bases between them. CDR3 length: 15 amino acids. As DNA, the CDR3 is TGTGCCAGCAGTTTATGGGGGACGACCTACAATGAGCAGTTCTTC. It specifies CASSLWGTTYNEQFF.

The rearrangement uses TRBV7-9 and TRBJ2-7; no clear D. V lost 0 bases and J 3 bases, leaving 3 bases between the germline ends. In germline, CDR1 is SEHNR, CDR2 FQNEAQ (reference sequence). CDR3 length: 12 amino acids. This chain's CDR3 is CASSLAIYEQYF. The CDR3 DNA reads as TGTGCCAGCAGCTTAGCGATCTACGAGCAGTACTTC.

This chain links TRBV2 with TRBJ1-2, with D hard to call. The CDR3 covers 15 residues. The V end was cut by 3 bases, the J end by 5 bases, with 16 bases between. Germline lookup yields CDR1 SNHLY and CDR2 FYNNEI. The DNA for the CDR3 is TGTGCCAGCAGTGAGTTGCCTACCCGAGGGTATGGCTACACCTTC. Amino acid sequence: CASSELPTRGYGYTF.

The chain links TRBV19 to TRBJ2-3; TRBD1 is a possible D gene (5 bases). The V gene lost 5 bases and the J gene lost 0 bases, with 12 bases spanning the gap. This CDR3 is 15 amino acids long. In germline, CDR1 is LNHDA, CDR2 SQIVND (reference sequence). CDR3 coding DNA: TGTGCCAGTAGTGACATTCAGGGTAGCACAGATACGCAGTATTTT. Protein: CASSDIQGSTDTQYF.

V gene TRBV5-6 combines with J gene TRBJ1-5, with D maybe TRBD1 (5 bases). The CDR3 is 16 residues long. The V gene lost 1 base and the J gene lost 5 bases, with 16 bases spanning the gap. The V gene's germline CDR1 is SGHDT and CDR2 YYEEEE. This CDR3 is CASSLQGLLGDQPQHF. DNA for the CDR3: TGTGCCAGCAGCTTGCAGGGACTCTTGGGCGATCAGCCCCAGCATTTT.

Only one count was recorded for this clone. The genes are TRBV6-4 and TRBJ2-7, with 7 bases matching TRBD1. This CDR3 contains 15 residues. Germline CDR1 MRHNA, CDR2 SNTAGT. After removal of 3 bases from V and 1 base from J, the junction contained 6 bases not matched to a gene. CDR3 protein: CASSEEGTASYEQYF. In DNA form, the CDR3 reads TGTGCCAGCAGTGAAGAGGGGACAGCTTCCTACGAGCAGTACTTC.

V usage is TRBV9 and J usage is TRBJ1-1, with 7 bases that match TRBD1. The germline CDR1 and CDR2 sequences are SGDLS and YYNGEE. There are 14 residues in the CDR3. After removal of 3 bases from V and 4 bases from J, the junction contained 6 bases not matched to a gene. The CDR3 here is CASSALQGGTEAFF. CDR3 nucleotides: TGTGCCAGCAGCGCGTTGCAGGGGGGCACTGAAGCTTTCTTT.

The chain employs TRBV5-6 and TRBJ2-4; possibly TRBD2 for D (6 bases). V gave up 4 bases and J gave up 0 bases, with 14 bases separating them. The CDR3 is 16 residues long. Germline V lookup: CDR1 SGHDT, CDR2 YYEEEE. In DNA, the CDR3 is TGTGCCAGCAGCAAACCGGGAGACCTAGCCAAAAACATTCAGTACTTC. It codes for CASSKPGDLAKNIQYF. The complete variable domain, with remaining parts taken from reference TRBV5-6 and TRBJ2-4, reads DAGVTQSPTHLIKTRGQQVTLRCSPKSGHDTVSWYQQALGQGPQFIFQYYEEEERQRGNFPDRFSGHQFPNYSSELNVNALLLGDSALYLCASSKPGDLAKNIQYFGAGTRLSVL.

The V gene is TRBV6-1, the J gene TRBJ1-5, with D maybe TRBD1 (5 bases). Trimming took off 6 bases at V and 10 bases at J, with 16 bases between the two ends. The CDR3 has 13 residues. Germline CDR1 MNHNS, CDR2 SASEGT. CDR3 DNA: TGTGCCAGCAGCCCCCCCCTTCGGACACCCCAGCATTTT. The encoded protein is CASSPPLRTPQHF.

The V call is TRBV6-5, the J call TRBJ2-7, with a tentative D call TRBD1 (6 bases). Germline V gene data show CDR1 as MNHEY and CDR2 as SVGAGI. The CDR3 consists of 14 residues. Trimming took off 4 bases at V and 3 bases at J, with 13 bases between the two ends. The CDR3 coding sequence is TGTGCCAGCAGTTTGACAGGACAGAGCTACGAGCAGTACTTC. Its translation: CASSLTGQSYEQYF.

The chain carries TRBV27 and TRBJ2-7; TRBD2 aligns across 13 bases. J gave up 2 bases and V 10 bases, and 8 bases lay outside the gene matches. CDR1 MNHEY and CDR2 SMNVEV come from the germline V gene (reference sequence). The CDR3 sequence is 15 residues long. The CDR3 loop reads CATNGLAGEPYEQYF. The CDR3 nucleotides are TGTGCCACCAACGGACTAGCGGGAGAGCCCTACGAGCAGTACTTC.

V and J are TRBV19 and TRBJ2-1, with 7 bases matching TRBD2. With 6 bases clipped from V and 3 bases from J, the junction kept 8 bases outside the gene matches. The CDR3 totals 15 residues. CDR1 and CDR2 from the germline V gene are LNHDA and SQIVND (reference sequence). This CDR3 is CASSSSTSVYNEQFF. In nucleotides, the CDR3 is TGTGCCAGTAGCTCTTCTACTAGCGTCTACAATGAGCAGTTCTTC.

The chain recombines TRBV13 with TRBJ2-3; the match to TRBD1 covers 10 bases. V lost 5 bases and J lost 3; bases outside the gene matches: 8. CDR1 and CDR2 (germline): PRHDT, FYEKMQ (reference sequence). The CDR3 runs to 16 residues. The CDR3 reads CASSHQDRGGTDTQYF. The CDR3 region has the DNA TGTGCCAGCAGCCACCAGGACAGGGGGGGGACAGATACGCAGTATTTT.

The genes are TRBV28 and TRBJ2-7; 11 bases map to TRBD2. CDR3 length: 14 residues. In germline, CDR1 is MDHEN, CDR2 SYDVKM. V was pared by 6 bases and J by 1 base, with 2 bases of the junction left unmatched. The CDR3, as DNA: TGTGCCAGCAGACTAGCGGGAGCGTCCTACGAGCAGTACTTC. It is translated as CASRLAGASYEQYF.

On this clone itself: Other DNA variants within this sample encode the same CDR3. The chain links TRBV2 to TRBJ1-2, with TRBD1 matching 9 bases. The V and J ends lost 0 bases and 3 bases, in that order; junction bases with no gene match: 2. The CDR3 sequence is 15 residues long. Germline V gene sequence: CDR1 SNHLY, CDR2 FYNNEI. CDR3 sequence (DNA): TGTGCCAGCAGTGAAGCTGACAGGGGGGACTATGGCTACACCTTC. Translating gives CASSEADRGDYGYTF.

This chain connects TRBV7-8 to TRBJ2-7; TRBD2 aligns across 9 bases. Per the germline V gene, CDR1 is SGHVS and CDR2 is FQNEAQ. The V and J ends lost 1 base and 2 bases, in that order; junction bases with no gene match: 0. This CDR3 has 14 amino acids. DNA of the CDR3: TGTGCCAGCAGCTTAGTAGCGGGGGCCTACGAGCAGTACTTC. It yields the protein CASSLVAGAYEQYF.

The rearrangement uses TRBV18 and TRBJ1-1; unclear D gene. V lost 3 bases, J lost 3 bases, and 14 bases lay in between. This CDR3 region has 15 residues. Germline V lookup: CDR1 KGHSH, CDR2 LQKENI. The CDR3 loop reads CASSPVPFQDTEAFF. The CDR3 bases are TGTGCCAGCTCACCGGTTCCCTTCCAGGACACTGAAGCTTTCTTT.

This clone has a single count. The chain recombines TRBV5-1 with TRBJ2-7; D tentatively fits TRBD1 or TRBD2 (6 bases each). The CDR3 is 16 residues long. CDR1 is SGHRS and CDR2 is YFSETQ in the germline V gene. Trimming shortened V by 0 bases and J by 0 bases, and 13 bases separated the two germline ends. CDR3 sequence: CASSLEGGLSSYEQYF. The DNA of the CDR3 is TGCGCCAGCAGCTTGGAAGGGGGACTGAGCTCCTACGAGCAGTACTTC. The complete variable domain, with remaining parts taken from reference TRBV5-1 and TRBJ2-7, reads KAGVTQTPRYLIKTRGQQVTLSCSPISGHRSVSWYQQTPGQGLQFLFEYFSETQRNKGNFPGRFSGRQFSNSRSEMNVSTLELGDSALYLCASSLEGGLSSYEQYFGPGTRLTVT.

The chain recombines TRBV7-6 with TRBJ2-5; weak D call: TRBD2 (5 bases). Trimming pared 1 base from V and 4 bases from J, leaving 16 bases between. The CDR3 extends over 16 amino acids. Germline CDR1 SGHVS, CDR2 FNYEAQ. The CDR3 region has the DNA TGTGCCAGCAGCTTAGGATCAGGAGGTTCAGGAGAGACCCAGTACTTC. Translated: CASSLGSGGSGETQYF.

This sequence joins TRBV6-5 and TRBJ1-1; weak D call: TRBD1 (6 bases). Germline CDR1 reads MNHEY; CDR2 reads SVGAGI. The CDR3 runs 14 residues. V was cut by 7 bases and J by 4 bases, with 16 bases left in between. CDR3 amino acids: CASTSVGGGTEAFF. CDR3 nucleotides: TGTGCCAGCACCTCAGTAGGGGGGGGCACTGAAGCTTTCTTT.

The chain recombines TRBV11-2 with TRBJ2-1; 8 bases align to TRBD1. Germline trimming cut 1 base from V and 8 bases from J; bases unmatched to any gene: 7. This CDR3 has 15 amino acids. Germline V CDR1 and CDR2: SGHAT, FQNNGV. The CDR3 DNA sequence: TGTGCCAGCAGCTTAGCCGGACAGGGTGGGGATGAGCAGTTCTTC. Protein: CASSLAGQGGDEQFF.

CDR3 protein: CASSVSSDRADSPLHF. In DNA, the CDR3 is TGTGCCAGCAGCGTATCCTCCGACAGGGCGGATTCACCCCTCCACTTT. The V and J genes are TRBV9 and TRBJ1-6, with 7 nucleotides matching TRBD1. Germline CDR1 reads SGDLS; CDR2 reads YYNGEE. V shed 1 base, J shed 8 bases, and the junction held 9 bases outside the gene matches. This CDR3 spans 16 amino acids.

V and J are TRBV14 and TRBJ1-2, with D uncertain. V lost 0 bases to trimming and J lost 0 bases, with 11 bases between them. Germline CDR1 reads SGHDN; CDR2 reads FVKESK. The CDR3 has 16 amino acids. CDR3 nucleotides: TGTGCCAGCAGCCAAGATCCTGGGAGGGCTAACTATGGCTACACCTTC. This encodes CASSQDPGRANYGYTF.

The chain employs TRBV27 and TRBJ1-4; D is unclear. Trimming pared 5 bases from V and 5 bases from J, leaving 6 bases between. CDR1 and CDR2 (germline): MNHEY, SMNVEV (reference sequence). The CDR3 spans 12 residues. CDR3 loop: CASSVYNEKLFF. The CDR3 DNA follows: TGTGCCAGCAGTGTCTACAATGAAAAACTGTTTTTT.

The rearrangement uses TRBV4-1 and TRBJ2-1, with TRBD1 as a possible D gene (5 bases). The CDR3 extends over 14 amino acids. V lost 1 base and J 7 bases, leaving 11 bases between the germline ends. CDR1 and CDR2 (germline): MGHRA, YSYEKL. The CDR3 is CASSQGQGWNEQFF. CDR3 nucleotides: TGCGCCAGCAGCCAAGGGCAGGGCTGGAATGAGCAGTTCTTC.

This rearrangement joins TRBV25-1 to TRBJ2-1; D is ambiguous. Germline lookup yields CDR1 MGHDK and CDR2 SYGVNS. CDR3 size: 11 residues. V gave up 6 bases and J gave up 4 bases, with 4 bases separating them. The CDR3: CASSLYNEQFF. CDR3 nucleotide sequence: TGTGCCAGCAGCCTATACAATGAGCAGTTCTTC.

In its sample, this clone was seen a few times. The chain combines TRBV19 with TRBJ2-5, with 10 nucleotides matching TRBD2. V was pared by 3 bases and J by 8 bases, with 15 bases of the junction left unmatched. The CDR3 runs to 17 residues. CDR1 LNHDA and CDR2 SQIVND come from the germline V gene (reference sequence). Written as DNA, the CDR3 is TGTGCCAGTAGTATGAGGGGTCTAGCGGGGGCCCCGGGAACCCAGTACTTC. Translating it yields CASSMRGLAGAPGTQYF.

This clone was observed a handful of times. The rearrangement joins TRBV10-2 to TRBJ2-3; D unclear. Per the germline V gene, CDR1 is WSHSY and CDR2 is SAAADI. The germline V and J ends were trimmed by 0 bases and 6 bases, with 7 bases remaining between them. The CDR3 runs to 13 residues. This chain's CDR3 is CASSESRADTQYF. DNA for the CDR3: TGCGCCAGCAGTGAGTCGAGAGCGGATACGCAGTATTTT.

Only one count was recorded for this clone. The chain joins TRBV27 to TRBJ2-7; D unclear. The germline V and J ends were trimmed by 3 bases and 0 bases, with 6 bases remaining between them. Germline assignment: CDR1 MNHEY and CDR2 SMNVEV (reference sequence). There are 13 residues in the CDR3. This chain's CDR3 is CASSFHNSYEQYF. The DNA for the CDR3 is TGTGCCAGCAGTTTCCATAACTCCTACGAGCAGTACTTC.